These T cell receptor beta chains were read from a single sample in a study of T cell responses to AZD1222 COVID-19 vaccine. Clones were sequenced by immunoSEQ multiplex PCR, and TCRdb holds only the in-frame ones, with some missing. The profile shows 100,000 to 130,000 clones, under 95% of them singletons. The sample was peripheral blood, taken on day 0 of AZD1222 vaccination. These receptors all stem from an adult in good health. CDR3s include the opening cysteine and the closing phenylalanine or tryptophan. D genes are given only for firm matches. Some rows have no size entry. The others give once, few or many, or a class for an expanded clone.

D	V	J	size	CDR3	DNA
TRBD1	TRBV2	TRBJ1-6	.	CASSVGQGDNSPLHF	TGTGCCAGCAGTGTTGGACAGGGGGACAATTCACCCCTCCACTTT
.	TRBV20-1	TRBJ2-1	.	CSASGARGVNEQFF	TGCAGTGCTAGTGGGGCAAGGGGGGTGAATGAGCAGTTCTTC
.	TRBV10-3	TRBJ1-3	.	CATAPPPDFPSGNTIYF	TGTGCCACCGCCCCGCCCCCCGACTTCCCCTCTGGAAACACCATATATTTT
.	TRBV15	TRBJ2-6	.	CATSRDLVGVSGANVLTF	TGTGCCACCAGCAGAGATCTTGTTGGGGTCTCTGGGGCCAACGTCCTGACTTTC
TRBD2	TRBV7-2	TRBJ2-3	.	CASSRGLAGLGGTDTQYF	TGTGCCAGCAGCCGGGGACTAGCGGGGCTCGGTGGCACAGATACGCAGTATTTT
.	TRBV7-9	TRBJ2-7	.	CASSSPKTGTQYEQYF	TGTGCCAGCAGCTCCCCAAAAACCGGGACACAATACGAGCAGTACTTC
.	TRBV19	TRBJ2-5	few	CASSMRGEETQYF	TGTGCCAGTAGTATGAGAGGAGAAGAGACCCAGTACTTC
TRBD2	TRBV4-2	TRBJ2-1	.	CASSHTSGGAEEQFF	TGTGCCAGCAGTCACACTAGCGGGGGGGCGGAAGAGCAGTTCTTC
.	TRBV28	TRBJ1-2	.	CASSPSGDYGYTF	TGTGCCAGCAGTCCGTCAGGGGATTATGGCTACACCTTC
.	TRBV6-5	TRBJ1-1	.	CASSYLGYYGEAFF	TGTGCCAGCAGTTACTTAGGGTATTATGGTGAAGCTTTCTTT
.	TRBV27	TRBJ2-6	.	CATFKPYETEKSGANVLTF	TGTGCCACCTTCAAACCGTATGAGACGGAAAAATCTGGGGCCAACGTCCTGACTTTC
.	TRBV7-8	TRBJ1-6	.	CASSGTDASYYNSPLHF	TGTGCCAGCAGCGGGACGGACGCTTCCTACTATAATTCACCCCTCCACTTT
TRBD1	TRBV15	TRBJ1-5	.	CATRIDRVGGNQPQHF	TGTGCCACCAGAATCGACAGGGTCGGGGGCAATCAGCCCCAGCATTTT
TRBD2	TRBV6-2/TRBV6-3	TRBJ2-5	.	CASSYSTSGQETQYF	TGTGCCAGCAGTTACTCAACTAGCGGACAAGAGACCCAGTACTTC
.	TRBV19	TRBJ1-2	.	CASIEGNYGYTF	TGTGCCAGTATAGAGGGAAACTATGGCTACACCTTC
.	TRBV4-3	TRBJ2-6	.	CASGGRGYGANVLTF	TGCGCCAGCGGCGGGCGGGGATACGGGGCCAACGTCCTGACTTTC
.	TRBV19	TRBJ2-1	.	CASSSSGTAVNEQFF	TGTGCCAGTAGTTCATCCGGGACCGCCGTTAATGAGCAGTTCTTC
.	TRBV6-2/TRBV6-3	TRBJ2-7	.	CASSFWGAEQYF	TGTGCCAGCAGTTTTTGGGGGGCCGAGCAGTACTTC
.	TRBV5-1	TRBJ2-5	.	CASSLAGRGAGQETQYF	TGCGCCAGCAGCTTGGCCGGCCGGGGCGCGGGGCAAGAGACCCAGTACTTC
.	TRBV7-6	TRBJ2-5	.	CASSFLALNQETQYF	TGTGCCAGCAGCTTTTTAGCACTGAACCAAGAGACCCAGTACTTC
.	TRBV11-2	TRBJ1-1	.	CASSLDWVNTEAFF	TGTGCCAGCAGCCTAGATTGGGTAAACACTGAAGCTTTCTTT
.	TRBV18	TRBJ1-2	.	CASSTGGYGYTF	TGTGCCAGCTCAACGGGGGGATATGGCTACACCTTC
.	TRBV6-4	TRBJ2-3	once	CASSDSYGGDTQYF	TGTGCCAGCAGTGACTCATATGGTGGGGATACGCAGTATTTT
.	TRBV5-1	TRBJ1-2	.	CASSLQITGHYGYTF	TGCGCCAGCAGCCTTCAAATTACAGGGCACTATGGCTACACCTTC
TRBD1	TRBV5-1	TRBJ1-3	.	CASSPSTGLSGNTIYF	TGCGCCAGCAGCCCTTCGACAGGGCTGTCTGGAAACACCATATATTTT
.	TRBV30	TRBJ2-1	.	CAWSYSGYNEQFF	TGTGCCTGGAGCTACAGCGGCTACAATGAGCAGTTCTTC
.	TRBV14	TRBJ1-2	.	CASSQEAGRGYTF	TGTGCCAGCAGCCAAGAGGCTGGGCGCGGCTACACCTTC
.	TRBV15	TRBJ1-6	.	CATSEGTSYNSPLHF	TGTGCCACCAGCGAGGGTACGTCCTATAATTCACCCCTCCACTTT
TRBD1	TRBV19	TRBJ1-6	.	CASSPGQGVSPLHF	TGTGCCAGTAGTCCGGGACAGGGAGTCTCACCCCTCCACTTT
.	TRBV9	TRBJ1-6	.	CASSVTGSNSPLHF	TGTGCCAGCAGCGTCACAGGGTCCAATTCACCCCTCCACTTT
TRBD1	TRBV25-1	TRBJ2-7	.	CASSEGTGAEYF	TGTGCCAGCAGTGAAGGGACAGGGGCTGAGTACTTC
.	TRBV3-1/TRBV3-2	TRBJ2-5	.	CASSQDSTSTQYF	TGTGCCAGCAGCCAAGATTCGACGTCGACCCAGTACTTC
TRBD1	TRBV25-1	TRBJ2-7	.	CASGRRQGATYEQYF	TGTGCCAGCGGAAGAAGACAGGGGGCTACCTACGAGCAGTACTTC
TRBD2	TRBV7-8	TRBJ2-7	.	CASSFGRGRGVSEQYF	TGTGCCAGCAGCTTCGGCCGAGGGCGGGGGGTCTCCGAGCAGTACTTC
TRBD1	TRBV7-3	TRBJ2-5	once	CASSLKGKTGGTETQYF	TGTGCCAGCAGCCTAAAGGGAAAGACAGGGGGCACAGAGACCCAGTACTTC
TRBD1	TRBV5-1	TRBJ1-2	once	CASSSTGGGGGYTF	TGCGCCAGCAGCTCTACAGGGGGCGGTGGAGGCTACACCTTC
TRBD2	TRBV20-1	TRBJ2-3	.	CSASSLAGTAGTQYF	TGCAGTGCTAGTAGTTTAGCGGGGACGGCCGGTACGCAGTATTTT
.	TRBV7-9	TRBJ1-5	.	CASSLEGGGLPQHF	TGTGCCAGCAGCCTCGAGGGGGGAGGCTTGCCCCAGCATTTT
.	TRBV3-1/TRBV3-2	TRBJ1-6	.	CASSQDASGPTYNSPLHF	TGTGCCAGCAGCCAAGACGCCTCAGGGCCCACCTATAATTCACCCCTCCACTTT
.	TRBV19	TRBJ1-6	few	CASSTDLLGGRSPLHF	TGTGCCAGTAGTACGGACCTCTTGGGGGGGAGATCACCCCTCCACTTT
.	TRBV27	TRBJ1-5	.	CASSSVSNQPQHF	TGTGCCAGCAGTTCGGTTAGCAATCAGCCCCAGCATTTT
.	TRBV4-3	TRBJ1-1	.	CASSQDVPGADTEAFF	TGCGCCAGCAGCCAGGATGTCCCAGGGGCGGACACTGAAGCTTTCTTT